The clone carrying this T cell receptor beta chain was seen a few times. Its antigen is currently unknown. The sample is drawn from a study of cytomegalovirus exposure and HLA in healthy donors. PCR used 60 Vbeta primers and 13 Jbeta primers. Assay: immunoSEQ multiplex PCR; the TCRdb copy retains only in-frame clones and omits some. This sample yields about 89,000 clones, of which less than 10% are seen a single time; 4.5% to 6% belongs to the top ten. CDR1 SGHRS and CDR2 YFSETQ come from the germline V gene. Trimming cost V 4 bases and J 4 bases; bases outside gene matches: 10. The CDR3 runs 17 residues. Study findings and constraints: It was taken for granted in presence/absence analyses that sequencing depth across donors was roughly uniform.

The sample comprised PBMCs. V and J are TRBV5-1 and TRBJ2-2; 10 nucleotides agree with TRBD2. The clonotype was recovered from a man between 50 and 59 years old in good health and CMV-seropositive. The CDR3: CASSPAASGSFTGELFF. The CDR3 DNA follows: TGCGCCAGCAGCCCGGCGGCTAGCGGGAGCTTCACCGGGGAGCTGTTTTTT.